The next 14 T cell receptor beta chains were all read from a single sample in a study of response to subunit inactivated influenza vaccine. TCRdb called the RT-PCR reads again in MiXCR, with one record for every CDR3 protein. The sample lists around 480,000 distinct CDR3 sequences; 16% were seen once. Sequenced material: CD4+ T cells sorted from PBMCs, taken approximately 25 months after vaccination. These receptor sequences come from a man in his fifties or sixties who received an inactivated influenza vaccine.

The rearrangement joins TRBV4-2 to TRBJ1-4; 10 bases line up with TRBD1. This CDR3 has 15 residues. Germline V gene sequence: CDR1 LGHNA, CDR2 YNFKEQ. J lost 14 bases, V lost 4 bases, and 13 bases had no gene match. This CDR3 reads CASSPPGTGADNLFF. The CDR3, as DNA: TGTGCCAGCAGCCCGCCCGGGACAGGGGCAGACAACCTGTTTTTT.

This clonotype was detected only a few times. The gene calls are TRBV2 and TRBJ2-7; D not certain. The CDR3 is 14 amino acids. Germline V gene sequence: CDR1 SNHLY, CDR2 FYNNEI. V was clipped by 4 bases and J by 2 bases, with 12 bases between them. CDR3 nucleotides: TGTGCCAGCAGTGGACTGACGGCAGCCTACGAGCAGTACTTC. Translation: CASSGLTAAYEQYF.

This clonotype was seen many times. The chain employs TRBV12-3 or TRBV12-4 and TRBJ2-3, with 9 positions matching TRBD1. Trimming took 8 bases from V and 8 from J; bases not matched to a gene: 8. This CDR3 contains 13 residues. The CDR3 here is CASGQGSRITQYF. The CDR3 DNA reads TGTGCCAGCGGACAGGGGTCCCGGATTACGCAGTATTTT.

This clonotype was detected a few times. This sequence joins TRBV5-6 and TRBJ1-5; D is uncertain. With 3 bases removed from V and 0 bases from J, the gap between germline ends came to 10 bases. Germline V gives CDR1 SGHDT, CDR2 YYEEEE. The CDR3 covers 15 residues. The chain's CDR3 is CASSSTDYSNQPQHF. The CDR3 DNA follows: TGTGCCAGCAGCTCCACGGATTATAGCAATCAGCCCCAGCATTTT.

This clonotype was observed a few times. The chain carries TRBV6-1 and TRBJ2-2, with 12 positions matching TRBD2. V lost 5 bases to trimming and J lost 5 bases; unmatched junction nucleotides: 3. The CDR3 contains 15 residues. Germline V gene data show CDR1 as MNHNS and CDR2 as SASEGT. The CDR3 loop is CASSRLAGVTGELFF. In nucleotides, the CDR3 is TGTGCCAGCAGTCGACTAGCGGGAGTTACCGGGGAGCTGTTTTTT.

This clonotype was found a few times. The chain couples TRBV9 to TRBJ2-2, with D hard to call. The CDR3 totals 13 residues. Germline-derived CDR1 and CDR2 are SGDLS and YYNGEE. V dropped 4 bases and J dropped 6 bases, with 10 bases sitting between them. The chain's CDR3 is CASSLAIAGELFF. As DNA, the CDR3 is TGTGCCAGCAGCCTCGCGATTGCCGGGGAGCTGTTTTTT.

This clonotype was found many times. In nucleotides, the CDR3 is TGCGCCAGCAGCCAAGAGGGGGGGATCTATGGCTACACCTTC. This sequence encodes CASSQEGGIYGYTF. V is TRBV4-1 and J is TRBJ1-2; D is possibly TRBD1 (5 bases). CDR3 size: 14 residues. V lost 0 bases and J lost 4, with 9 bases in between. Looked up from germline, CDR1 is MGHRA and CDR2 is YSYEKL.

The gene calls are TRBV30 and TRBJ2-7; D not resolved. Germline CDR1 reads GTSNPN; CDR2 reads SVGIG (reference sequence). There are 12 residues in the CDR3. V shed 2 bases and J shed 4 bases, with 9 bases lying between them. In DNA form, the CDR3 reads TGTGCCTGGAGTCTGGGCAGTTACGAGCAGTACTTC. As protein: CAWSLGSYEQYF.

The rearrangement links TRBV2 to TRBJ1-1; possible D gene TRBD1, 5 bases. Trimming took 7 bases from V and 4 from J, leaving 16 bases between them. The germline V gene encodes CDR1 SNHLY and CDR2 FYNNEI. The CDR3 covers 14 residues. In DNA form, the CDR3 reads TGTGCCAGCACGGCAGGGCGATCGGTCACTGAAGCTTTCTTT. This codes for CASTAGRSVTEAFF.

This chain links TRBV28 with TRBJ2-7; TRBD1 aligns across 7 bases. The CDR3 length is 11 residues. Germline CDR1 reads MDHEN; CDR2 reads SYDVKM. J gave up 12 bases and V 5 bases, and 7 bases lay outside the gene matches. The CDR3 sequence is CASSETGPLYF. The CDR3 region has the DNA TGTGCCAGCAGTGAGACAGGGCCGCTGTACTTC.

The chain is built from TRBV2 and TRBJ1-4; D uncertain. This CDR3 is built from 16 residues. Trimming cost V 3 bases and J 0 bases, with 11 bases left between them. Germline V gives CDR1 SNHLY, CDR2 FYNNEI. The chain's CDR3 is CASSDGHVATNEKLFF. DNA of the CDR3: TGTGCCAGCAGTGATGGCCATGTTGCAACTAATGAAAAACTGTTTTTT.

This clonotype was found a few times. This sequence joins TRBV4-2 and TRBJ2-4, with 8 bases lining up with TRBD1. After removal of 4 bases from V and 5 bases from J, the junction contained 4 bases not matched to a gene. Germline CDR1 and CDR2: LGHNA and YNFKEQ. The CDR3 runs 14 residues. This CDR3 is CASSPTGQENIQYF. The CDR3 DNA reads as TGTGCCAGCAGCCCCACGGGACAGGAAAACATTCAGTACTTC.

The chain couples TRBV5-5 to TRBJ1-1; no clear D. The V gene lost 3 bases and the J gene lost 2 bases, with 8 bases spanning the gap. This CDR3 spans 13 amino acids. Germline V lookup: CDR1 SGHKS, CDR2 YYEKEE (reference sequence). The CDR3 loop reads CASSWGPNTEAFF. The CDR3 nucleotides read TGTGCCAGCAGCTGGGGTCCCAACACTGAAGCTTTCTTT.

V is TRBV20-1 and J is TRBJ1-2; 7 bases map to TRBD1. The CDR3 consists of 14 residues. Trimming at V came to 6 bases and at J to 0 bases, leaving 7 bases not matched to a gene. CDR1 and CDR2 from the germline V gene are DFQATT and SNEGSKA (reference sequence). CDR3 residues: CSAREGATNYGYTF. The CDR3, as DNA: TGCAGTGCCCGTGAGGGGGCGACTAACTATGGCTACACCTTC.